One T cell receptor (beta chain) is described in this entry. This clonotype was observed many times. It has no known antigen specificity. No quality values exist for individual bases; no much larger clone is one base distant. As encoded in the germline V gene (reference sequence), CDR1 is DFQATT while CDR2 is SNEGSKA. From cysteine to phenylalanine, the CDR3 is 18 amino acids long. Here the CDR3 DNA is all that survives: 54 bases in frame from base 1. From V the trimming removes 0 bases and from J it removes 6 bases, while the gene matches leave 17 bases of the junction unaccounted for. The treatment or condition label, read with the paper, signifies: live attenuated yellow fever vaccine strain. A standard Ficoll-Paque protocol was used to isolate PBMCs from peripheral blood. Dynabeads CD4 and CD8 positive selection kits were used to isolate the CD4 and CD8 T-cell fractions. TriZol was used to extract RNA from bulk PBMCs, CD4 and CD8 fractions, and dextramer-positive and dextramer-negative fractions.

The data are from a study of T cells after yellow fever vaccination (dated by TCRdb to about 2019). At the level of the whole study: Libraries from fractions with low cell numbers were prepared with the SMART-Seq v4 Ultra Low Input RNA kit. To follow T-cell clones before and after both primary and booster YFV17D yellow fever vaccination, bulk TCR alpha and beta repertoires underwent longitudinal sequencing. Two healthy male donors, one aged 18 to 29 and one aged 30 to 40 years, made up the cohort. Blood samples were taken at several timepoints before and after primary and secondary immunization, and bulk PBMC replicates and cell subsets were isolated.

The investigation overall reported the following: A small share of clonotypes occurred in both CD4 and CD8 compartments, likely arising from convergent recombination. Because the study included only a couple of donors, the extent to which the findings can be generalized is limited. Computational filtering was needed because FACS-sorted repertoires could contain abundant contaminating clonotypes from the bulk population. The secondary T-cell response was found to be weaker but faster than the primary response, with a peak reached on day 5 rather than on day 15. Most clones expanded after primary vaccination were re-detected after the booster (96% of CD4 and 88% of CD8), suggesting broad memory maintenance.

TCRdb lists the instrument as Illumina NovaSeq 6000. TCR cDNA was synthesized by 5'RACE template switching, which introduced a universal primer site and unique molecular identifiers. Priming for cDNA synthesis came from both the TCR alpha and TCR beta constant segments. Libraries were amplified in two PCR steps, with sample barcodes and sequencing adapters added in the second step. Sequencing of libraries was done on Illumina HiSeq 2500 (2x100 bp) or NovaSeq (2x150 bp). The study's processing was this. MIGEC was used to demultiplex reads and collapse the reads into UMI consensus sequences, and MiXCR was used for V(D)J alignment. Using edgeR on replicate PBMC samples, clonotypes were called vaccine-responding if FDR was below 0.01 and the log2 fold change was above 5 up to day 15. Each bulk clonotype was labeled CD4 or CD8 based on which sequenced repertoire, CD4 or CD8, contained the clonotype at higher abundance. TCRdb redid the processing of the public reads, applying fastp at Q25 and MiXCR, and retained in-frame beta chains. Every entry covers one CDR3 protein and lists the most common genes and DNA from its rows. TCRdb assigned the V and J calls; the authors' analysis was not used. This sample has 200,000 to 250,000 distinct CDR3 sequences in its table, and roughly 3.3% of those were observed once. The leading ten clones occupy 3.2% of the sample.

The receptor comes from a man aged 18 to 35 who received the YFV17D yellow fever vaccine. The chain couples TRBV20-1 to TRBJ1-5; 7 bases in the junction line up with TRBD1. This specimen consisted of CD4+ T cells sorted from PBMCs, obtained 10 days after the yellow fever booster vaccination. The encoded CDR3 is CSARDNSLGTVGSQPQHF. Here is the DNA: TGCAGTGCTAGAGATAACTCTCTCGGGACAGTCGGGAGTCAGCCCCAGCATTTT.